This TCR beta chain was obtained from a study of OX40 agonist ivuxolimab in advanced cancers. Notes on the study in general: Compared with CD4+, CD8+ T cells on average had more expanded clones.

This clone was seen just once. Antigen: not known. This table comes from immunoSEQ multiplex PCR, and its TCRdb copy is limited to in-frame clones, with some not included. Counted here are about 62,000 clones, around 74% occurring once; the ten biggest clones make up roughly 10%. The CDR3 is 15 residues long. V lost 3 bases, J lost 5 bases, and 11 bases lay in between. In germline, CDR1 is KGHSH, CDR2 LQKENI. The material sequenced was CD4+ or CD8+ T cells sorted from blood, taken in a trial of the OX40 agonist ivuxolimab. This sequence joins TRBV18 and TRBJ1-6; possible D gene TRBD1, 6 bases. This sequence was found in an adult with an advanced solid tumor such as melanoma, head and neck, liver or kidney cancer. The CDR3 sequence is CASSPGGANNSPLHF. For the CDR3, the DNA is TGTGCCAGCTCACCGGGGGGGGCGAATAATTCACCCCTCCACTTT.